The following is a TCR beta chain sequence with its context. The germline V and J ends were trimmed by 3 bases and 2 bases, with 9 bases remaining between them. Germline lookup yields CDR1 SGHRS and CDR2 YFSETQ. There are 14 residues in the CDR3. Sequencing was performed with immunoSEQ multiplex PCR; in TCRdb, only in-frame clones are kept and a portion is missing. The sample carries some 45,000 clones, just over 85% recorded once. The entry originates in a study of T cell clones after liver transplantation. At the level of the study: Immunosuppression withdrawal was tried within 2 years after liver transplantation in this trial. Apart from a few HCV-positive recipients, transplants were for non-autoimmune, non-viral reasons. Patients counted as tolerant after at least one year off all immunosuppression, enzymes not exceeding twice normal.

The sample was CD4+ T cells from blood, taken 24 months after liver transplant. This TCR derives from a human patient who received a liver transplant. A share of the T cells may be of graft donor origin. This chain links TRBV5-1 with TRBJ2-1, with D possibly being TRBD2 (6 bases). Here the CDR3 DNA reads TGCGCCAGCAGCTCGGGACTTCCCTACAATGAGCAGTTCTTC. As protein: CASSSGLPYNEQFF. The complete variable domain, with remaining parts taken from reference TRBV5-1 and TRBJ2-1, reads KAGVTQTPRYLIKTRGQQVTLSCSPISGHRSVSWYQQTPGQGLQFLFEYFSETQRNKGNFPGRFSGRQFSNSRSEMNVSTLELGDSALYLCASSSGLPYNEQFFGPGTRLTVL.